This TCR beta chain was sequenced during a study of graft-versus-host responses after intestinal transplantation. The germline gives CDR1 SSHAT, CDR2 FNYEAQ (reference sequence). This CDR3 has 13 residues. This clone was seen just once. The target antigen is unknown. A read error may account for a junction end that differs from germline. General observations from the study: GvH clones were found in recipient marrow; some appeared first in ileum or blood.

Using immunoSEQ multiplex PCR, the repertoire was profiled, and TCRdb retains in-frame clones only, with some absent. The top ten hold 2% to 3% of the sample, which has 55,000 to 85,000 clones, 89% seen once. This sequence joins TRBV7-7 and TRBJ1-6, with D uncertain. The origin of this receptor is a human donor who received an intestinal transplant. This specimen was unstimulated CD8+ T cells sorted from spleen or lymph node cells, taken before intestinal transplant. For the CDR3, the DNA is TGTGCTAGCAGCTTATTTCCAGGTTCACCCCTCCACTTT. Encoded protein: CASSLFPGSPLHF.